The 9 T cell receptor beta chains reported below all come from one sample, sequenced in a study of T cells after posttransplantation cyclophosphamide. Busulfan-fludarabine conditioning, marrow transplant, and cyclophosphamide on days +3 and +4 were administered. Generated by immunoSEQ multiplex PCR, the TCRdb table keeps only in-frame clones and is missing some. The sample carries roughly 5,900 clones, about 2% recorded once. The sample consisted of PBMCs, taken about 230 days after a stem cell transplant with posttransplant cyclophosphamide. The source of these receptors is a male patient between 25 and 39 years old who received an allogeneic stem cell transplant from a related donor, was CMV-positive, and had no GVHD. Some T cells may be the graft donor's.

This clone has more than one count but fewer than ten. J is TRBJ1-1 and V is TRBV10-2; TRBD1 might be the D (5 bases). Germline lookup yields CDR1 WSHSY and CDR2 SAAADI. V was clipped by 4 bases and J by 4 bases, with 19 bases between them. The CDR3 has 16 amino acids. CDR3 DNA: TGCGCCAGCAGTGTGGCAGGGTCTTTGAGTGGCACTGAAGCTTTCTTT. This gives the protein CASSVAGSLSGTEAFF.

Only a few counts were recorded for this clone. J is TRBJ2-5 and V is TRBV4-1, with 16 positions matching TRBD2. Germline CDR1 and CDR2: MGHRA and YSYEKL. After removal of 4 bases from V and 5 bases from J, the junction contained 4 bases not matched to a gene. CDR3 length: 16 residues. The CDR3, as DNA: TGCGCCAGCAGCCCGGGGACTAGCGGGAGGGGGGAGACCCAGTACTTC. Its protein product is CASSPGTSGRGETQYF.

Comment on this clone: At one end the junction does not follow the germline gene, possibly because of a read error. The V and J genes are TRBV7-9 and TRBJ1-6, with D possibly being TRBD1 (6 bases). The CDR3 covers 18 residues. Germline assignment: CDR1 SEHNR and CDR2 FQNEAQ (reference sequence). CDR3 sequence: CASSFRDTPSSDNSPLHF. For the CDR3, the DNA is TGTGCAAGCAGCTTCAGGGACACCCCGAGCTCCGATAATTCGCCCCTCCACTTT.

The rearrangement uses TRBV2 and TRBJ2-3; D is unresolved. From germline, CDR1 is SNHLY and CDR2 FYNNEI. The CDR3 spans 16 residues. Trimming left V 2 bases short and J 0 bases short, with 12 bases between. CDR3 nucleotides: TGTGCCAGCAGTGAATATCGACATTCTAGCACAGATACGCAGTATTTT. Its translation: CASSEYRHSSTDTQYF.

CDR3 loop: CASSIRGLVKRAFF. The DNA of the CDR3 is TGTGCCAGTAGTATTAGAGGTTTAGTGAAGAGGGCGTTCTTC. The V and J genes are TRBV19 and TRBJ2-1; D perhaps matches TRBD2 (5 bases). Germline lookup yields CDR1 LNHDA and CDR2 SQIVND (reference sequence). The CDR3 is made up of 14 amino acids. With 3 bases removed from V and 15 bases from J, the gap between germline ends came to 21 bases.

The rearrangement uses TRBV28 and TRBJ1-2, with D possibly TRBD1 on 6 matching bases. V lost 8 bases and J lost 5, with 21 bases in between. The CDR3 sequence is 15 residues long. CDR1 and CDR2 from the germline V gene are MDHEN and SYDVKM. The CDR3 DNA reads TGTGCCAGCTCCCCCCGCGGGGGGGCTGAATATGGCTACACCTTC. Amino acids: CASSPRGGAEYGYTF.

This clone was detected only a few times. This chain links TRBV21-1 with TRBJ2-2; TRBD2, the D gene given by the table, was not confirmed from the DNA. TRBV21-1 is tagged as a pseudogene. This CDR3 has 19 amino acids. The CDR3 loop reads CASSKAVAGAGPNTGELFF. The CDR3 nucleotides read TGTGCCAGCAGCAAAGCGGTGGCGGGAGCCGGCCCGAACACCGGGGAGCTGTTTTTT.

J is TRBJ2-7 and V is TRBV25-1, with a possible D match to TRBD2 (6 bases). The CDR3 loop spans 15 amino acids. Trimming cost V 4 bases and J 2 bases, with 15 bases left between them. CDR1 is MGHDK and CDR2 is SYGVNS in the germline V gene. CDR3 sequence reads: CASSGFGDSTYEQYF. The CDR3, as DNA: TGTGCCAGCAGTGGGTTCGGGGACTCGACCTACGAGCAGTACTTC.

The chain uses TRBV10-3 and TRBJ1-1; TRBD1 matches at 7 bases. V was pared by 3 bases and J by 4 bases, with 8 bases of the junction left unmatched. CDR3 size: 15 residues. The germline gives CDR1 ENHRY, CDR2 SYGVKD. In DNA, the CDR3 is TGTGCCATCAGTGAAGAAGTCGGGACAGCCACTGAAGCTTTCTTT. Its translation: CAISEEVGTATEAFF.